The next 13 T cell receptor beta chains were all read from a single sample in a study of cytomegalovirus exposure and HLA in healthy donors. In the PCR, 60 Vbeta and 13 Jbeta primers were used. Measured with immunoSEQ multiplex PCR; TCRdb has only the in-frame clones, and not every one. The top ten hold 4.5% to 7.5% of the sample, which has 150,000 to 200,000 clones, around 75% seen once. The specimen sequenced was PBMCs. The receptors come from a woman in her twenties or thirties in good health and CMV-seropositive.

V gene TRBV19 combines with J gene TRBJ1-1, with D tentatively TRBD1 (6 bases). Deletions cut 0 bases from V and 4 bases from J, with 9 bases between. The V gene's germline CDR1 is LNHDA and CDR2 SQIVND (reference sequence). This CDR3 has 14 amino acids. The CDR3 DNA reads as TGTGCCAGTAGTATAGACGGGACAAGCACTGAAGCTTTCTTT. It encodes CASSIDGTSTEAFF.

In its sample, this clone is medium-sized (0.01 to 0.1%). The rearrangement links TRBV27 to TRBJ2-7, with 9 bases lining up with TRBD1. CDR1 MNHEY and CDR2 SMNVEV come from the germline V gene (reference sequence). The CDR3 sequence is 15 residues long. V gave up 3 bases and J gave up 2 bases; unmatched junction bases: 5. The CDR3 protein is CASSFLRTGAYEQYF. The DNA for the CDR3 is TGTGCCAGCAGTTTTCTTCGGACAGGGGCCTACGAGCAGTACTTC.

J is TRBJ1-6 and V is TRBV5-4; possibly TRBD1 for D (5 bases). CDR3 length: 15 residues. CDR1 SGHNT and CDR2 YYREEE come from the germline V gene (reference sequence). V lost 4 bases, J lost 5 bases, and 13 bases lay in between. In nucleotides, the CDR3 is TGTGCCAGCAGCCGCTGGGACTGGAATAATTCACCCCTCCACTTT. It encodes CASSRWDWNNSPLHF.

This chain uses TRBV13 with TRBJ2-2; 8 nucleotides match TRBD1. The CDR3 is 16 residues long. Trimming cost V 5 bases and J 4 bases; bases outside gene matches: 9. Germline values: CDR1 PRHDT, CDR2 FYEKMQ (reference sequence). The CDR3 loop reads CASSGQDRGGTGELFF. CDR3 nucleotide sequence: TGTGCCAGCAGCGGACAAGACAGGGGCGGCACCGGGGAGCTGTTTTTT.

The V call is TRBV6-5, the J call TRBJ1-2; maybe TRBD1 (5 bases). The CDR3 sequence is 11 residues long. CDR1 is MNHEY and CDR2 is SVGAGI in the germline V gene. Trimming left V 6 bases short and J 8 bases short, with 10 bases between. CDR3: CASRTPGGYTF. For the CDR3, the DNA is TGTGCCAGCAGGACCCCAGGGGGCTACACCTTC.

This clone showed up just a few times. The rearrangement joins TRBV7-6 to TRBJ2-3, with 8 positions matching TRBD2. J lost 0 bases, V lost 7 bases, and 9 bases had no gene match. The CDR3 length is 16 residues. CDR1 is SGHVS, CDR2 FNYEAQ, per germline. The CDR3 DNA reads as TGTGCCAGCACCCGAACTAGCGGTTCTAGCACAGATACGCAGTATTTT. This codes for CASTRTSGSSTDTQYF.

The chain combines TRBV7-3 with TRBJ1-3; 7 bases are shared with TRBD1. This CDR3 comprises 15 residues. J lost 4 bases, V lost 0 bases, and 3 bases had no gene match. Per germline, CDR1 SGHTA and CDR2 FQGTGA. CDR3 sequence (DNA): TGTGCCAGCAGCTTAACAGGGGGCAGAGGAAACACCATATATTTT. Amino acids: CASSLTGGRGNTIYF.

The chain uses TRBV7-6 and TRBJ1-2; TRBD1 agrees at 10 bases. V shed 5 bases and J 5 bases; nucleotides not matched to a gene: 5. The germline V gene has CDR1 SGHVS and CDR2 FNYEAQ. The CDR3 is 14 residues long. The CDR3 coding sequence is TGTGCCAGCAGCGACCGACAGGGGGCATATGGCTACACCTTC. Its translation: CASSDRQGAYGYTF.

This clone was counted a single time. This chain uses TRBV28 with TRBJ1-2, with D maybe TRBD1 (5 bases). From germline, CDR1 is MDHEN and CDR2 SYDVKM. This CDR3 is built from 14 residues. CDR3 region: CATWRGPRDYGYTF. The DNA of the CDR3 is TGTGCGACATGGAGGGGCCCGAGGGATTATGGCTACACCTTC.

The table lists this clone with a few counts. This chain joins TRBV13 and TRBJ2-1; the match to TRBD2 covers 7 bases. This CDR3 comprises 16 residues. CDR1 and CDR2 from the germline V gene are PRHDT and FYEKMQ (reference sequence). V shed 10 bases, J shed 1 base, and the junction held 13 bases outside the gene matches. For the CDR3, the DNA is TGTGCCACCTTCCGGGGGGTTGACTTATCCTACAATGAGCAGTTCTTC. It translates to CATFRGVDLSYNEQFF.

The chain uses TRBV5-1 and TRBJ2-3; 8 bases align to TRBD1. Germline V gene data show CDR1 as SGHRS and CDR2 as YFSETQ. The V gene end was trimmed by 4 bases and the J gene end by 1 base; junction bases not matched to a gene: 8. The CDR3 has 16 residues. The CDR3 protein is CASSPGQGARTDTQYF. CDR3 DNA: TGCGCCAGCAGCCCGGGCCAGGGGGCTCGCACAGATACGCAGTATTTT.

The genes are TRBV5-8 and TRBJ2-3; no firm D call. Germline CDR1 reads SGHTS; CDR2 reads YDEGEE. This CDR3 spans 16 amino acids. V was trimmed by 3 bases and J by 1 base, leaving 15 bases between them. CDR3 protein: CASSSRLRTGTDTQYF. CDR3 coding DNA: TGTGCCAGCAGCTCCCGCCTGAGAACGGGCACAGATACGCAGTATTTT.

V is TRBV5-1 and J is TRBJ2-2; D is ambiguous. The length of the CDR3 is 17 residues. Germline CDR1 is SGHRS and CDR2 is YFSETQ. Deletions cut 3 bases from V and 0 bases from J, with 15 bases between. CDR3 in DNA: TGCGCCAGCAGCTCCCGCCTGACTGGCGCGAACACCGGGGAGCTGTTTTTT. It codes for CASSSRLTGANTGELFF.